The 18 T cell receptor beta chains below come from one sample, sequenced in a study of cytomegalovirus exposure and HLA in healthy donors. Produced via immunoSEQ multiplex PCR; TCRdb's table is partial and in-frame only. The sample consists of about 38,000 clones, just under 95% of them appearing once. The sequenced material came from PBMCs. The receptors were sampled from a young man in good health and CMV-seronegative.

V gene TRBV7-2 combines with J gene TRBJ2-4, with 10 bases matching TRBD1. This CDR3 spans 14 amino acids. Germline assignment: CDR1 SGHTA and CDR2 FQGNSA. V lost 5 bases, J lost 6 bases, and 4 bases stayed unmatched. The CDR3 loop reads CASSLTGGGNIQYF. CDR3 coding DNA: TGTGCCAGCAGCCTGACAGGGGGCGGAAACATTCAGTACTTC.

The chain uses TRBV11-2 and TRBJ2-5; D remains ambiguous. The germline V gene has CDR1 SGHAT and CDR2 FQNNGV. The CDR3 spans 11 residues. V lost 5 bases and J lost 5, with 6 bases in between. The CDR3: CASSASETQYF. CDR3 bases: TGTGCCAGCAGCGCGAGTGAGACCCAGTACTTC.

The CDR3 region has the DNA TGTGCCAGCAGTTACGACTACAGGGGAAATCAGCCCCAGCATTTT. It specifies CASSYDYRGNQPQHF. This sequence joins TRBV6-5 and TRBJ1-5; TRBD1 matches 7 bases. Germline CDR1 MNHEY, CDR2 SVGAGI. The CDR3 is made up of 15 amino acids. V was pared by 2 bases and J by 4 bases, with 5 bases of the junction left unmatched.

The chain has TRBV6-5 and TRBJ2-2; D call uncertain. The V and J ends lost 2 bases and 6 bases respectively, with 4 bases between them. Germline CDR1 is MNHEY and CDR2 is SVGAGI. The CDR3 has 12 amino acids. The CDR3 loop reads CASSYSAGELFF. In DNA form, the CDR3 reads TGTGCCAGCAGTTACAGCGCCGGGGAGCTGTTTTTT.

Points on this clone: Relative to the germline gene, one junction end is altered; a read error may explain this. This chain joins TRBV2 and TRBJ2-2; 11 bases line up with TRBD2. The CDR3 runs to 15 residues. Germline CDR1 and CDR2: SNHLY and FYNNEI. The CDR3 DNA follows: TGTGCCAGCAGGGAAGGACTAGCGGGCACCGGGGAGCTGTTTTTT. The encoded protein is CASREGLAGTGELFF.

The chain joins TRBV7-3 to TRBJ2-7; perhaps TRBD2 as D (5 bases). Germline V lookup: CDR1 SGHTA, CDR2 FQGTGA. The V end lost 1 base, the J end lost 4 bases, and 14 bases lay between the germline ends. This CDR3 is 15 amino acids long. The DNA for the CDR3 is TGTGCCAGCAGCTTAATGGTCGGGAAAGGGTACGAGCAGTACTTC. It translates to CASSLMVGKGYEQYF. The entire variable domain, with the rest obtained from reference TRBV7-3 and TRBJ2-7, is as follows: GAGVSQTPSNKVTEKGKYVELRCDPISGHTALYWYRQSLGQGPEFLIYFQGTGAADDSGLPNDRFFAVRPEGSVSTLKIQRTERGDSAVYLCASSLMVGKGYEQYFGPGTRLTVT.

V gene TRBV9 combines with J gene TRBJ1-1; 9 bases are shared with TRBD1. Germline CDR1 SGDLS, CDR2 YYNGEE. The V gene end was trimmed by 3 bases and the J gene end by 2 bases; junction bases not matched to a gene: 2. The CDR3 runs to 14 residues. The CDR3: CASSGTGVNTEAFF. CDR3 in DNA: TGTGCCAGCAGCGGGACAGGGGTAAACACTGAAGCTTTCTTT. The whole variable domain, remainder taken from reference TRBV9 and TRBJ1-1, is DSGVTQTPKHLITATGQRVTLRCSPRSGDLSVYWYQQSLDQGLQFLIQYYNGEERAKGNILERFSAQQFPDLHSELNLSSLELGDSALYFCASSGTGVNTEAFFGQGTRLTVV.

The chain recombines TRBV5-8 with TRBJ2-7; D is perhaps TRBD1 (6 bases). The CDR3 runs 16 residues. The germline V gene has CDR1 SGHTS and CDR2 YDEGEE. V was clipped by 0 bases and J by 1 base, with 14 bases between them. This CDR3 is CASSLGFWTESYEQYF. DNA for the CDR3: TGTGCCAGCAGCTTGGGGTTTTGGACAGAGTCCTACGAGCAGTACTTC. The whole variable domain, filled in from reference TRBV5-8 and TRBJ2-7, reads EAGVTQSPTHLIKTRGQQATLRCSPISGHTSVYWYQQALGLGLQFLLWYDEGEERNRGNFPPRFSGRQFPNYSSELNVNALELEDSALYLCASSLGFWTESYEQYFGPGTRLTVT.

J is TRBJ1-1 and V is TRBV28; weak D call: TRBD1 (5 bases). This CDR3 comprises 14 residues. Trimming pared 2 bases from V and 2 bases from J, leaving 9 bases between. CDR1 MDHEN and CDR2 SYDVKM come from the germline V gene. DNA of the CDR3: TGTGCCAGCAGTTTAGACAGCCTCAACACTGAAGCTTTCTTT. This codes for CASSLDSLNTEAFF.

The V gene is TRBV18, the J gene TRBJ1-1, with D possibly being TRBD1 (6 bases). The CDR3 consists of 16 residues. Trimming took off 1 base at V and 3 bases at J, with 15 bases between the two ends. Germline CDR1 and CDR2: KGHSH and LQKENI. The CDR3 sequence is CASSPLEAGAHTEAFF. In DNA, the CDR3 is TGTGCCAGCTCACCACTGGAAGCGGGGGCGCACACTGAAGCTTTCTTT. The whole variable domain, remainder taken from reference TRBV18 and TRBJ1-1, is NAGVMQNPRHLVRRRGQEARLRCSPMKGHSHVYWYRQLPEEGLKFMVYLQKENIIDESGMPKERFSAEFPKEGPSILRIQQVVRGDSAAYFCASSPLEAGAHTEAFFGQGTRLTVV.

V gene TRBV25-1 combines with J gene TRBJ1-2, with D possibly TRBD1 on 5 matching bases. This CDR3 is 14 amino acids long. V was shortened by 1 base and J by 5 bases, with 11 bases between the two germline ends. Germline loops: CDR1 MGHDK, CDR2 SYGVNS. CDR3 bases: TGTGCCAGCAGTGAATCGGGGGGGACTTATGGCTACACCTTC. This gives the protein CASSESGGTYGYTF.

The V and J genes are TRBV14 and TRBJ2-7, with D maybe TRBD1 (6 bases). Germline CDR1 SGHDN, CDR2 FVKESK. The CDR3 spans 13 residues. V was pared by 5 bases and J by 1 base, with 9 bases between. DNA for the CDR3: TGTGCCAGCAGCTGGGACATTTCCTACGAGCAGTACTTC. It specifies CASSWDISYEQYF.

This clone was observed once. The V and J genes are TRBV4-2 and TRBJ2-1, with TRBD1 as a possible D gene (7 bases). Deletions cut 3 bases from V and 8 bases from J, with 14 bases between. CDR1 LGHNA and CDR2 YNFKEQ come from the germline V gene. This CDR3 is built from 14 residues. CDR3: CASSHTTGDYEQFF. The CDR3 DNA is TGTGCCAGCAGCCACACCACAGGGGACTATGAGCAGTTCTTC.

The chain links TRBV5-8 to TRBJ2-4; 10 nucleotides align to TRBD2. There are 14 residues in the CDR3. CDR1 is SGHTS, CDR2 YDEGEE, per germline. With 4 bases clipped from V and 9 bases from J, the junction kept 7 bases outside the gene matches. This chain's CDR3 is CASSPSGGGGIQYF. The CDR3 DNA reads as TGTGCCAGCAGCCCTAGCGGGGGAGGAGGCATTCAGTACTTC.

The rearrangement uses TRBV28 and TRBJ2-2, with TRBD2 identical over 7 bases. Germline V lookup: CDR1 MDHEN, CDR2 SYDVKM. J was trimmed by 7 bases and V by 4 bases; bases with no gene match: 12. The CDR3 contains 16 residues. The CDR3 loop is CASSSYGGSRGGELFF. The CDR3 coding sequence is TGTGCCAGCAGTTCTTATGGCGGGAGTAGGGGCGGGGAGCTGTTTTTT. The entire variable domain, with the rest obtained from reference TRBV28 and TRBJ2-2, is as follows: DVKVTQSSRYLVKRTGEKVFLECVQDMDHENMFWYRQDPGLGLRLIYFSYDVKMKEKGDIPEGYSVSREKKERFSLILESASTNQTSMYLCASSSYGGSRGGELFFGEGSRLTVL.

The V and J genes are TRBV29-1 and TRBJ1-4, with a weak D call TRBD1 (6 bases). Trimming removed 4 bases from V and 8 bases from J, with 17 bases in between. This CDR3 has 14 residues. CDR1 is SQVTM, CDR2 ANQGSEA, per germline. CDR3 sequence reads: CSVVTGNFGEKLFF. The CDR3 DNA reads as TGCAGCGTTGTCACAGGGAACTTTGGCGAAAAACTGTTTTTT.

The gene calls are TRBV18 and TRBJ2-5, with D possibly being TRBD1 (5 bases). Germline assignment: CDR1 KGHSH and CDR2 LQKENI. The CDR3 covers 17 residues. Trimming removed 1 base at V and 4 bases at J, with 19 bases between. The CDR3 sequence is CASSPQQGPVGLETQYF. The CDR3, as DNA: TGTGCCAGCTCACCACAGCAGGGCCCGGTAGGCTTAGAGACCCAGTACTTC. Filled out from reference TRBV18 and TRBJ2-5, the complete variable domain reads NAGVMQNPRHLVRRRGQEARLRCSPMKGHSHVYWYRQLPEEGLKFMVYLQKENIIDESGMPKERFSAEFPKEGPSILRIQQVVRGDSAAYFCASSPQQGPVGLETQYFGPGTRLLVL.

CDR3 residues: CASSSTDYGYTF. The CDR3 nucleotides read TGCGCCAGCAGCTCAACAGATTATGGCTACACCTTC. This rearrangement joins TRBV5-1 to TRBJ1-2; D remains unclear. Trimming removed 3 bases from V and 5 bases from J, with 8 bases in between. Looked up from germline, CDR1 is SGHRS and CDR2 is YFSETQ. The CDR3 has 12 amino acids.